The clone carrying this T cell receptor beta chain came up many times. The data were obtained in a study of metastatic and nonmetastatic thyroid tumors. Across the whole study: Peripheral blood and tumor or nodule samples from malignant and benign thyroid patients were compared.

Germline-derived CDR1 and CDR2 are SGHAT and FQNNGV. This CDR3 is 12 amino acids long. The V segment lost 3 bases and the J segment 15 bases; nucleotides outside the gene matches: 7. The entire patient cohort was treatment-naive prior to thyroid surgery. Through MiXCR, TCRdb re-clonotyped the PCR reads. The sample shows about 35,000 clones, roughly a sixth of them seen only once. The sequence was obtained from a male donor with papillary thyroid cancer or a benign thyroid nodule (not recorded which). Some clones in this sample may be carry-over from other donors' samples. The sequenced material came from blood. The chain employs TRBV11-2 and TRBJ2-1, with TRBD2 identical over 8 bases. The DNA for the CDR3 is TGTGCCAGCAGCTTGTTGGGACTAGGGCGGTTCTTC. Its translation is CASSLLGLGRFF.